Below, one T cell receptor (beta chain) is given with its context. Its antigen is not known. These data come from a study of cytomegalovirus exposure and HLA in healthy donors. Study results and limitations: When analyzed later, the rates of TCR association showed variation by HLA locus, with DRB1 the most and HLA-C the fewest.

The CDR3 has 12 amino acids. Germline V gene data show CDR1 as SNHLY and CDR2 as FYNNEI. V was pared by 7 bases and J by 5 bases, with 2 bases of the junction left unmatched. It was with 60 Vbeta and 13 Jbeta primers that the PCR ran. Assay: immunoSEQ multiplex PCR; the TCRdb copy retains only in-frame clones and omits some. The sample yields approximately 120,000 clones, of which the top ten take up about 2.2%. The sequenced sample was PBMCs. This sequence was found in a man aged 40-50 years in good health and CMV-seronegative. The chain employs TRBV2 and TRBJ1-2; 9 bases fit TRBD1. CDR3 loop: CASIGTGYGYTF. The CDR3 DNA follows: TGTGCCAGCATTGGGACAGGGTATGGCTACACCTTC.